The clone carrying this TCR beta chain was detected ten times or more. Its antigen is unknown. The data stem from a study of T cells after posttransplantation cyclophosphamide. Study-wide results and caveats: TRB overlap between skin or GI tissue T cells and blood was limited.

Only in-frame clones appear in the TCRdb table, and some are missing; sequencing was by immunoSEQ multiplex PCR. The sample was found to contain tens of thousands of clones, and every one recurs. This receptor was taken from a man between 35 and 55 years old in good health, CMV-negative, and a related stem cell transplant donor. The sequencing sample was made of PBMCs.

CDR3 sequence: CASSYRWQGNYGYTF. The CDR3, as DNA: TGTGCCAGCAGTTACCGCTGGCAGGGAAACTATGGCTACACCTTC. The chain links TRBV6-5 to TRBJ1-2; possible D gene TRBD1, 5 bases. The ends were cut back, 2 bases at V and 2 bases at J, with 12 bases in the middle. The CDR3 runs to 15 residues. Looked up from germline, CDR1 is MNHEY and CDR2 is SVGAGI.